These T cell receptor beta chains were read from a single sample in a study of monozygotic twins with inflammatory bowel disease. With the 5' RACE reads reprocessed, TCRdb shows one record per CDR3 protein and no DNA. Recorded for this sample: 400,000 or so distinct CDR3 sequences. Sequences were obtained from blood. The origin of the receptors is a human donor with ulcerative colitis or Crohn's disease, or a healthy co-twin of an affected twin (not recorded which). Each CDR3 is given with its conserved first and last residue.

cdr3_aa: CASSQGRRSVGYEQYF
j_call: TRBJ2-7
v_call: TRBV3-1

cdr3_aa: CASSFTMTSGGADTGELFF
j_call: TRBJ2-2
v_call: TRBV5-4

cdr3_aa: CASSFRGPGPLNTEAFF
j_call: TRBJ1-1
v_call: TRBV7-2

cdr3_aa: CASTSLDRNYGYTF
j_call: TRBJ1-2
v_call: TRBV27

cdr3_aa: CATSRDGRDYGYTF
j_call: TRBJ1-2
v_call: TRBV15

cdr3_aa: CAWSWWAGELFF
j_call: TRBJ2-2
v_call: TRBV30

cdr3_aa: CASSPSGTSGDEQYF
j_call: TRBJ2-7
v_call: TRBV12-3/TRBV12-4

cdr3_aa: CATLRGGGKKTQYF
j_call: TRBJ2-5
v_call: TRBV15

cdr3_aa: CASTSAGGPGDTQYF
j_call: TRBJ2-3
v_call: TRBV5-4

cdr3_aa: CASSFSGLDTDTQYF
j_call: TRBJ2-3
v_call: TRBV12-3/TRBV12-4

cdr3_aa: CASSLESPSRNGYEQYF
j_call: TRBJ2-7
v_call: TRBV5-1

cdr3_aa: CASSPGASNYGYTF
j_call: TRBJ1-2
v_call: TRBV6-1

cdr3_aa: CASSQGYRETQYF
j_call: TRBJ2-5
v_call: TRBV3-1

cdr3_aa: CASSYSGDRGSPLHF
j_call: TRBJ1-6
v_call: TRBV6-5

cdr3_aa: CSVEDSPEQYF
j_call: TRBJ2-7
v_call: TRBV29-1

cdr3_aa: CASRATSDEQFF
j_call: TRBJ2-1
v_call: TRBV12-3/TRBV12-4

cdr3_aa: CASSRKGYEQYF
j_call: TRBJ2-7
v_call: TRBV3-1

cdr3_aa: CASSPGDPKTPNQPQHF
j_call: TRBJ1-5
v_call: TRBV7-2

cdr3_aa: CASSLVMGGAYEQYF
j_call: TRBJ2-7
v_call: TRBV7-8

cdr3_aa: CASSATGQLTNEKLFF
j_call: TRBJ1-4
v_call: TRBV6-1

cdr3_aa: CASSYSSRGGEQYF
j_call: TRBJ2-7
v_call: TRBV6-5

cdr3_aa: CASSIGPAGGTDTQYF
j_call: TRBJ2-3
v_call: TRBV7-3

cdr3_aa: CASSLSVGTGQETQYF
j_call: TRBJ2-5
v_call: TRBV5-1

cdr3_aa: CASSPSQGGEQFF
j_call: TRBJ2-1
v_call: TRBV7-6

cdr3_aa: CATSMQDRLGNNEQFF
j_call: TRBJ2-1
v_call: TRBV15

cdr3_aa: CASSIGPGGLWAFF
j_call: TRBJ1-1
v_call: TRBV19

cdr3_aa: CSANPLATDYYEQYF
j_call: TRBJ2-7
v_call: TRBV20-1

cdr3_aa: CASSLVWGRNTEAFF
j_call: TRBJ1-1
v_call: TRBV5-1

cdr3_aa: CASSPGGTANTGELFF
j_call: TRBJ2-2
v_call: TRBV5-1

cdr3_aa: CAISESYGSSYNSPLHF
j_call: TRBJ1-6
v_call: TRBV10-3

cdr3_aa: CASSLGVSVNSGANVLTF
j_call: TRBJ2-6
v_call: TRBV5-1

cdr3_aa: CASSPSDGSLAGGPDEQFF
j_call: TRBJ2-1
v_call: TRBV28

cdr3_aa: CASSSWTGVTNQPQHF
j_call: TRBJ1-5
v_call: TRBV6-5

cdr3_aa: CASSQITGGRNTEAFF
j_call: TRBJ1-1
v_call: TRBV4-3

cdr3_aa: CASRGPRTGNSPLHF
j_call: TRBJ1-6
v_call: TRBV27

cdr3_aa: CASSFGQENQPQHF
j_call: TRBJ1-5
v_call: TRBV12-3/TRBV12-4